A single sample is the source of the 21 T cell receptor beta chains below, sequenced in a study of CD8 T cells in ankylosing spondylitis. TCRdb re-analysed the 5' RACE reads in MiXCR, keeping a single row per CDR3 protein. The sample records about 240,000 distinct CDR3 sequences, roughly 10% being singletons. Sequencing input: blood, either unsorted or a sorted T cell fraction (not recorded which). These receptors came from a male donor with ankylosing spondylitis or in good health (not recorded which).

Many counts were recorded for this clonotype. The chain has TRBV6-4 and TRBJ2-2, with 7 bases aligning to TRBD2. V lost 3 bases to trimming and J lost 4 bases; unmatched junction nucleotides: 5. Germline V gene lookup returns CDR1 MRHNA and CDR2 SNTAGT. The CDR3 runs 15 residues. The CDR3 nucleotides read TGTGCCAGCAGTGAAACCACTAGCGTCACCGGGGAGCTGTTTTTT. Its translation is CASSETTSVTGELFF.

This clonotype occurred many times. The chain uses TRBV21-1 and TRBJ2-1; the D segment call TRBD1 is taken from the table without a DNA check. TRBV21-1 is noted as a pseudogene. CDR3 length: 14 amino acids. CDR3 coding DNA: TGTGCTTCACACGGGACGGACCGGTACAATGAGCAGTTCTTC. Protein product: CASHGTDRYNEQFF.

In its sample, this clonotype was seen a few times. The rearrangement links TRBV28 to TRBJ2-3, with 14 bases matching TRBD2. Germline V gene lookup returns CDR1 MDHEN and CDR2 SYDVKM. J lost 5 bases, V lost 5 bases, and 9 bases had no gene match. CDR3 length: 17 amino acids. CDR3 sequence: CASSPRGLAGVVDTQYF. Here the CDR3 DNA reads TGTGCCAGCAGTCCCCGGGGACTAGCGGGAGTAGTAGATACGCAGTATTTT.

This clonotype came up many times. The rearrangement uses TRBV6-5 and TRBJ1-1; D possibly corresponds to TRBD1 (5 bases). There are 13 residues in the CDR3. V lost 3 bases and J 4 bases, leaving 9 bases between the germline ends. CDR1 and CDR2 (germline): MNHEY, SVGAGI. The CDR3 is CASSYHGGTEAFF. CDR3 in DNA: TGTGCCAGCAGTTATCATGGGGGCACTGAAGCTTTCTTT.

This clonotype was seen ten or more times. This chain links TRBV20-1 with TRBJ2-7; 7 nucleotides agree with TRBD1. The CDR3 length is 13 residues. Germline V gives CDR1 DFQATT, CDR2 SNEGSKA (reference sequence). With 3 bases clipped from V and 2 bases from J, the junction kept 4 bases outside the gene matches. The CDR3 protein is CSARQGEPYEQYF. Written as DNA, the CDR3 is TGCAGTGCTAGGCAGGGGGAGCCCTACGAGCAGTACTTC.

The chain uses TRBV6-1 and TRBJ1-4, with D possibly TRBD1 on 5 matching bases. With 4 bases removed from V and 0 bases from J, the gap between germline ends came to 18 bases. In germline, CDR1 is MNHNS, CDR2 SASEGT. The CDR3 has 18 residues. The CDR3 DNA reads TGTGCCAGCAGTGGTACCGACAGTCCAATTGCAACTAATGAAAAACTGTTTTTT. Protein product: CASSGTDSPIATNEKLFF.

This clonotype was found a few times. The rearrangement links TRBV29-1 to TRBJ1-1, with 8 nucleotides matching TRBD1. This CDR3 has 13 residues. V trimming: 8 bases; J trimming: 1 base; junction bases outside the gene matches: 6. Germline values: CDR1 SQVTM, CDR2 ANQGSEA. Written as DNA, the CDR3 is TGCAGCTGTCTTGGACAGGGGAACACTGAAGCTTTCTTT. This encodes CSCLGQGNTEAFF.

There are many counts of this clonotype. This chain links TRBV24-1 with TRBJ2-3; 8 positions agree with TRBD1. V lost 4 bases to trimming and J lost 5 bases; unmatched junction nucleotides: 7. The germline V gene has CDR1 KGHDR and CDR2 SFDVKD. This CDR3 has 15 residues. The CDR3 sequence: CATSDPGQVVDTQYF. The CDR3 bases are TGTGCCACCAGTGACCCGGGACAGGTGGTAGATACGCAGTATTTT.

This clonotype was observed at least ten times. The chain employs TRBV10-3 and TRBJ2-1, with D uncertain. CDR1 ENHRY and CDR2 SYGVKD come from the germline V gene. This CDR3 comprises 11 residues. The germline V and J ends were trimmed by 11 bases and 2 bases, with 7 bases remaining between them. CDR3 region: CALLPYNEQFF. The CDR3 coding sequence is TGTGCCCTACTACCCTACAATGAGCAGTTCTTC.

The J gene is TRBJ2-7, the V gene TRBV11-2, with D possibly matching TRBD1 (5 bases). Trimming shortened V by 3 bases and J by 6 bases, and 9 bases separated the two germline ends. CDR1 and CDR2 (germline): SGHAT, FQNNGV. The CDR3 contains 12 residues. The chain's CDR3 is CASSFTRAEQYF. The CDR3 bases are TGTGCCAGCAGCTTTACCAGGGCCGAGCAGTACTTC.

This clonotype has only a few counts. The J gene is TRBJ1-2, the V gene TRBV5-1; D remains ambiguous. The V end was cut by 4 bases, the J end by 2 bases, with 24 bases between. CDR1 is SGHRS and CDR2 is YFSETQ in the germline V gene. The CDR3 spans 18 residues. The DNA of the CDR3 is TGCGCCAGCAGCCGGCTCATGGATCCGAAGGGATCCAACTATGGCTACACCTTC. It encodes CASSRLMDPKGSNYGYTF.

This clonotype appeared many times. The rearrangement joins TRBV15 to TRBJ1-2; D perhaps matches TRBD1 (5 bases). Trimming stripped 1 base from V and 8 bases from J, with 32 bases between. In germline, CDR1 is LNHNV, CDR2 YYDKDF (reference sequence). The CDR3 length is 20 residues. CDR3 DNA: TGTGCCACCAGCAGAGCCTATCCCGACTTAAGCGACAGATCTGTTTACGGCTACACCTTC. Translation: CATSRAYPDLSDRSVYGYTF.

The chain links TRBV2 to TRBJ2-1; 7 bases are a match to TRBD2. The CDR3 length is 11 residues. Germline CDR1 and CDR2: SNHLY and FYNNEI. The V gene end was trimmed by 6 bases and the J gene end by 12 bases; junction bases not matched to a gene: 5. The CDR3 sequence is CASRRLAAQFF. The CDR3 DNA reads TGTGCCAGCAGGAGACTAGCAGCGCAGTTCTTC.

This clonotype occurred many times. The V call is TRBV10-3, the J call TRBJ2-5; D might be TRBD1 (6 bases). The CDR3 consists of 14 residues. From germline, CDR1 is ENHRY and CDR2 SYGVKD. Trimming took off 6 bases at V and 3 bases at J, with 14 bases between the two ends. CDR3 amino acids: CAISSGTQKETQYF. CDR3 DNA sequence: TGTGCCATCAGCTCCGGGACACAGAAAGAGACCCAGTACTTC.

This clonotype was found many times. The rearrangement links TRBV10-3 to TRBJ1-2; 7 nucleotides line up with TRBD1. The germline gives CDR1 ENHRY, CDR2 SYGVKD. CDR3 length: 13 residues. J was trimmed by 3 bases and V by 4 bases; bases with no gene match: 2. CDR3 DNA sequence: TGTGCCATCAGTGGGGACAGCTACTATGGCTACACCTTC. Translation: CAISGDSYYGYTF.

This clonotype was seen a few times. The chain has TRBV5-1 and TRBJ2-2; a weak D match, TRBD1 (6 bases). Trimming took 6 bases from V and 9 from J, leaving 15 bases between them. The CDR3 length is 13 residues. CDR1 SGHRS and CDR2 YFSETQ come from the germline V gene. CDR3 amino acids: CASNLQGSRELFF. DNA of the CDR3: TGCGCCAGCAACTTACAGGGTAGCCGGGAGCTGTTTTTT.

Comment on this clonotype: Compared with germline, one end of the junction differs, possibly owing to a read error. The CDR3 DNA sequence: TGTGCCATCAGTGAGTTGCAAGGCACCGGGGTGCTGTTTTTT. As protein: CAISELQGTGVLFF. This rearrangement joins TRBV10-3 to TRBJ2-2; TRBD2 is a possible D gene (5 bases). The V gene's germline CDR1 is ENHRY and CDR2 SYGVKD. The CDR3 contains 14 residues.

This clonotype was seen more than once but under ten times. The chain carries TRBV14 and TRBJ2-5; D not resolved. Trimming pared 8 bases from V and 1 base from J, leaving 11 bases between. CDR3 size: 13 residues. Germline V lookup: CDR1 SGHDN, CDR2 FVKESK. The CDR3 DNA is TGTGCCAGCGGATACAGCTCCCAAGAGACCCAGTACTTC. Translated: CASGYSSQETQYF. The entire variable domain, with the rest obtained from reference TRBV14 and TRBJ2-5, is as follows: EAGVTQFPSHSVIEKGQTVTLRCDPISGHDNLYWYRRVMGKEIKFLLHFVKESKQDESGMPNNRFLAERTGGTYSTLKVQPAELEDSGVYFCASGYSSQETQYFGPGTRLLVL.

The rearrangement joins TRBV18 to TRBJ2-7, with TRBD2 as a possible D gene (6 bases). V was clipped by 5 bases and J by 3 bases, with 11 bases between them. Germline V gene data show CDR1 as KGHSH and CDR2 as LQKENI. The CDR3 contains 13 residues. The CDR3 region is CASSRDFGYEQYF. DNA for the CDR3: TGTGCCAGCTCAAGGGACTTCGGCTACGAGCAGTACTTC.

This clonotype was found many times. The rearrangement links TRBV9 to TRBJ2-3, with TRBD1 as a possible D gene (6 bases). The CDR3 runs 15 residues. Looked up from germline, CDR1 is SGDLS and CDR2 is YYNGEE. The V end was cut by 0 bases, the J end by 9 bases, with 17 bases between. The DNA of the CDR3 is TGTGCCAGCAGCGTAGTGGGGCAGGGGATAAGCACGCAGTATTTT. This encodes CASSVVGQGISTQYF.

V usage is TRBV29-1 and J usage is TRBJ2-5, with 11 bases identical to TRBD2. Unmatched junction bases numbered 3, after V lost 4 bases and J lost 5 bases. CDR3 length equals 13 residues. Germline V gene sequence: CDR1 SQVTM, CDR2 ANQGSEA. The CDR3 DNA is TGCAGCGTTGTAGCGGGAGGGAAGGAGACCCAGTACTTC. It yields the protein CSVVAGGKETQYF.